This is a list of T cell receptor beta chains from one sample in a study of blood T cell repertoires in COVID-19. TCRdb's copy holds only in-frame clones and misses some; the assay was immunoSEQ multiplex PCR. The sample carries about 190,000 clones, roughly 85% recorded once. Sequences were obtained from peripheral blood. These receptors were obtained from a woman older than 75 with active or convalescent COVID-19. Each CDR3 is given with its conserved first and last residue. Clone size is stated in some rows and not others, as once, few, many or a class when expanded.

CDR3 protein: CASNQGPQNTEAFF
J gene: TRBJ1-1
clone size: .
V gene: TRBV5-1

CDR3 protein: CASSEARGSRLIYSNQPQHF
J gene: TRBJ1-5
clone size: once
V gene: TRBV2

CDR3 protein: CASSVGAGGELPPHEQFF
J gene: TRBJ2-1
clone size: .
V gene: TRBV9

CDR3 protein: CASPTSGEGNYGYTF
J gene: TRBJ1-2
clone size: .
V gene: TRBV7-9

CDR3 protein: CASSPSGGDTEAFF
J gene: TRBJ1-1
clone size: .
V gene: TRBV18

CDR3 protein: CASSSARETQYF
J gene: TRBJ2-5
clone size: many
V gene: TRBV19

CDR3 protein: CASSSRGAGANVLTF
J gene: TRBJ2-6
clone size: .
V gene: TRBV28

CDR3 protein: CASMNPKQGVIEKLFF
J gene: TRBJ1-4
clone size: once
V gene: TRBV28

CDR3 protein: CASSSGLANEQFF
J gene: TRBJ2-1
clone size: .
V gene: TRBV7-3

CDR3 protein: CASSSWSVNTEAFF
J gene: TRBJ1-1
clone size: .
V gene: TRBV7-9

CDR3 protein: CASSDRGKAFF
J gene: TRBJ1-1
clone size: .
V gene: TRBV6-1

CDR3 protein: CASARTGRNTEAFF
J gene: TRBJ1-1
clone size: .
V gene: TRBV9

CDR3 protein: CASSVQGAGNEKLFF
J gene: TRBJ1-4
clone size: .
V gene: TRBV28

CDR3 protein: CATAQGGLQETQYF
J gene: TRBJ2-5
clone size: .
V gene: TRBV24-1

CDR3 protein: CSVQGTFNYEQYF
J gene: TRBJ2-7
clone size: few
V gene: TRBV29-1

CDR3 protein: CASSSPRGLGGYNEQFF
J gene: TRBJ2-1
clone size: once
V gene: TRBV9

CDR3 protein: CSGTGSGEQYF
J gene: TRBJ2-7
clone size: once
V gene: TRBV20-1

CDR3 protein: CATETVSTLGQYF
J gene: TRBJ2-7
clone size: few
V gene: TRBV2

CDR3 protein: CASTGELNTGELFF
J gene: TRBJ2-2
clone size: few
V gene: TRBV2